This T cell receptor (beta chain) comes out of a study of control samples from healthy donors and cancer patients. The CDR3 runs 14 residues. The germline V gene encodes CDR1 MGHRA and CDR2 YSYEKL. V was pared by 2 bases and J by 0 bases, with 4 bases between. TCRdb's table, derived via immunoSEQ multiplex PCR, lists solely in-frame clones and lacks some. The sample carries tens of thousands of clones, over 80% recorded once. This chain joins TRBV4-1 and TRBJ2-2; no clear D. The sequence was obtained from a man aged 55 to 70 in good health. Input material: blood. CDR3 sequence reads: CASSQPANTGELFF. In DNA, the CDR3 is TGCGCCAGCAGCCAACCAGCGAACACCGGGGAGCTGTTTTTT.